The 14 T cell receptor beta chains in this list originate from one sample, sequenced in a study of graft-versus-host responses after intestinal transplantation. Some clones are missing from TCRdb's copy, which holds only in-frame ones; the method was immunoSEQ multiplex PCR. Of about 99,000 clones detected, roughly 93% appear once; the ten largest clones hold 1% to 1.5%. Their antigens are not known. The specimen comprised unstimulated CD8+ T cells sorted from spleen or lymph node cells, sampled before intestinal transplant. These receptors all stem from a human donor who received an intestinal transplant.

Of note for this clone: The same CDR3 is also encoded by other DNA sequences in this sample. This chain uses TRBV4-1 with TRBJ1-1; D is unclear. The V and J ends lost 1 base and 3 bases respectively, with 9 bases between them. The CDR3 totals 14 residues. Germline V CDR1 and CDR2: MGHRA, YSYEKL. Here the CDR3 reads CASSQAGSDTEAFF. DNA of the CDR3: TGCGCCAGCAGCCAAGCGGGGTCGGACACTGAAGCTTTCTTT.

The CDR3 sequence is CAITSGGEAFF. The CDR3 DNA reads as TGTGCCATCACCTCTGGGGGTGAAGCTTTCTTT. V usage is TRBV10-3 and J usage is TRBJ1-1, with a possible D match to TRBD1 (5 bases). V was shortened by 7 bases and J by 7 bases, with 10 bases between the two germline ends. CDR1 is ENHRY and CDR2 is SYGVKD in the germline V gene. The CDR3 extends over 11 amino acids.

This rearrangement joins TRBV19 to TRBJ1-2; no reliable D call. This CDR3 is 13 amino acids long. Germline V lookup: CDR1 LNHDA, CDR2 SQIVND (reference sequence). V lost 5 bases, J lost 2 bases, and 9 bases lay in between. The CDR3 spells CASSWAKNYGYTF. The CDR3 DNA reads TGTGCCAGTAGTTGGGCAAAGAACTATGGCTACACCTTC.

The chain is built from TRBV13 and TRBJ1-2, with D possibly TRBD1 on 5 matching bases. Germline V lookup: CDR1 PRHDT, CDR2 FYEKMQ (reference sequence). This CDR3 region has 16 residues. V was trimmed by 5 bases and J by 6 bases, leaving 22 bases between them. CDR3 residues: CASSPTETYALDGYTF. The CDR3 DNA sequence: TGTGCCAGCAGCCCGACAGAGACATACGCCCTGGATGGCTACACCTTC.

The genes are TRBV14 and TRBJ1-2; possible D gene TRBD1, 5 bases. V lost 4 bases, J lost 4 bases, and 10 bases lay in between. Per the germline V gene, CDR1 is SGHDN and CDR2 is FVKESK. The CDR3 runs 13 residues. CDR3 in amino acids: CASSPPTVYGYTF. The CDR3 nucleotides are TGTGCCAGCAGCCCCCCGACAGTCTATGGCTACACCTTC. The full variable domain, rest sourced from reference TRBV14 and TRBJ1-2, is EAGVTQFPSHSVIEKGQTVTLRCDPISGHDNLYWYRRVMGKEIKFLLHFVKESKQDESGMPNNRFLAERTGGTYSTLKVQPAELEDSGVYFCASSPPTVYGYTFGSGTRLTVV.

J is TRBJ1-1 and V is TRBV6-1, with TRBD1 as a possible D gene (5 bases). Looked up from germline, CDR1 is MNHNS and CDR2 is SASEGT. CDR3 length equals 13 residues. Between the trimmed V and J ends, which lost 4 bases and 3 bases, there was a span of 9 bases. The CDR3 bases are TGTGCCAGCAGTGTATGGGGGTACACTGAAGCTTTCTTT. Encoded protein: CASSVWGYTEAFF.

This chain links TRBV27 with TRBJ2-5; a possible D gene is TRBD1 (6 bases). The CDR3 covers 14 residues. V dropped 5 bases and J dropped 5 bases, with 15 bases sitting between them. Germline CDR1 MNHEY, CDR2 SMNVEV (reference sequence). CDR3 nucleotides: TGTGCCAGCAGTACCCTACAGGGTGCGGAGACCCAGTACTTC. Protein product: CASSTLQGAETQYF.

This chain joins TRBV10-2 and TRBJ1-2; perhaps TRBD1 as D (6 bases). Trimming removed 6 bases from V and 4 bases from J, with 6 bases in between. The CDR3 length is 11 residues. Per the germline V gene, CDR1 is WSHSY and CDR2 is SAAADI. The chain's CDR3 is CASRDSYGYTF. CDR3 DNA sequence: TGCGCCAGCAGGGACAGCTATGGCTACACCTTC.

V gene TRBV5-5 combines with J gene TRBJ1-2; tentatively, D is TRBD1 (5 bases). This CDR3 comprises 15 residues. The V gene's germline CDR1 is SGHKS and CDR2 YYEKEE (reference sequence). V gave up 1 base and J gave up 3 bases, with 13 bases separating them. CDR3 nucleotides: TGTGCCAGCAGCTTGTCCCCCACAGGCGACTATGGCTACACCTTC. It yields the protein CASSLSPTGDYGYTF.

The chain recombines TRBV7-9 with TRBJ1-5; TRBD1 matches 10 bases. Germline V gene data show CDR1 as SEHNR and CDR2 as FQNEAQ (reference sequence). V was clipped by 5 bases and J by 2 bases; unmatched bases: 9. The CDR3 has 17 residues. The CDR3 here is CASSGTGDLWGNQPQHF. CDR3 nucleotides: TGTGCCAGCAGCGGGACAGGGGATCTCTGGGGCAATCAGCCCCAGCATTTT.

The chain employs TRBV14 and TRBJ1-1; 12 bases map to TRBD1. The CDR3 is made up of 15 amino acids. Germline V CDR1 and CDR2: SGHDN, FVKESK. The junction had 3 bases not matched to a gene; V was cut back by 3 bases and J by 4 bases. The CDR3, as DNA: TGTGCCAGCAGCCACGGGACAGGGGGCATCACTGAAGCTTTCTTT. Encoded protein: CASSHGTGGITEAFF. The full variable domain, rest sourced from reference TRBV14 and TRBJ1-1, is EAGVTQFPSHSVIEKGQTVTLRCDPISGHDNLYWYRRVMGKEIKFLLHFVKESKQDESGMPNNRFLAERTGGTYSTLKVQPAELEDSGVYFCASSHGTGGITEAFFGQGTRLTVV.

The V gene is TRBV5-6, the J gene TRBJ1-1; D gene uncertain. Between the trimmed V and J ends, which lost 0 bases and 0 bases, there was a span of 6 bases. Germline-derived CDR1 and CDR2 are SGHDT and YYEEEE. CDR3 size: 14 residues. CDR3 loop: CASSLDSLNTEAFF. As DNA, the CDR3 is TGTGCCAGCAGCTTGGACAGCCTGAACACTGAAGCTTTCTTT.

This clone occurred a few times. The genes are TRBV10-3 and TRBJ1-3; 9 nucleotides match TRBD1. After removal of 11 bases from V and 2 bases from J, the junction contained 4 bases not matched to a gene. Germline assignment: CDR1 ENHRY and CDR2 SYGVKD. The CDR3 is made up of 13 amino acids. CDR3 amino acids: CAAGTGTGNTIYF. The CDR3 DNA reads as TGTGCCGCCGGGACAGGGACTGGAAACACCATATATTTT.

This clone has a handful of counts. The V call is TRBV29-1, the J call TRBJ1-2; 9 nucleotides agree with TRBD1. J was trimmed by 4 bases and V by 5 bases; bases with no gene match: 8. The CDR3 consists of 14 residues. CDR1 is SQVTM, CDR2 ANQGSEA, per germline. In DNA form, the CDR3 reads TGCAGCGTTTATGGACAGGGGTCATTCTATGGCTACACCTTC. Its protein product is CSVYGQGSFYGYTF.